The 18 T cell receptor beta chains below come from one sample, sequenced in a study of identical twins. TCRdb ran MiXCR on the 5' RACE reads and lists one entry per CDR3 protein. The sample lists 1.5 million to 2 million distinct CDR3 sequences, less than 35% occurring once. What was sequenced was cord blood. The source of these receptors is a newborn girl in good health.

This rearrangement joins TRBV4-1 to TRBJ2-5, with 10 bases fitting TRBD1. Matching the DNA end better, TRBJ2-7 makes the J call doubtful. Germline V gene sequence: CDR1 MGHRA, CDR2 YSYEKL. The CDR3 runs to 17 residues. In nucleotides, the CDR3 is TGCGCCAGCAGCCAAGCCCGATTGGGACAGGGGATGGACGAGCAGTACTTC. Encoded protein: CASSQARLGQGMDEQYF.

The rearrangement links TRBV30 to TRBJ1-2; the match to TRBD1 covers 7 bases. The germline gives CDR1 GTSNPN, CDR2 SVGIG (reference sequence). The CDR3 is 15 amino acids. J gave up 1 base and V 5 bases, and 10 bases lay outside the gene matches. In nucleotides, the CDR3 is TGTGCCTGGTTTCCTCGGGACAGATTTAACTATGGCTACACCTTC. Translation: CAWFPRDRFNYGYTF.

The chain has TRBV20-1 and TRBJ2-5; the match to TRBD1 covers 7 bases. CDR1 and CDR2 (germline): DFQATT, SNEGSKA (reference sequence). The CDR3 totals 15 residues. V lost 6 bases, J lost 3 bases, and 13 bases stayed unmatched. This CDR3 is CSASFPGQAKETQYF. The CDR3 DNA is TGCAGTGCCTCCTTTCCCGGACAGGCCAAAGAGACCCAGTACTTC.

The rearrangement joins TRBV5-5 to TRBJ2-4, with D unclear. The CDR3 contains 12 residues. Deletions cut 3 bases from V and 9 bases from J, with 10 bases between. The germline V gene encodes CDR1 SGHKS and CDR2 YYEKEE (reference sequence). The CDR3 here is CASSWFLGIQYF. The CDR3 DNA follows: TGTGCCAGCAGCTGGTTTTTGGGCATTCAGTACTTC.

This clonotype has only a few counts. This rearrangement joins TRBV6-1 to TRBJ1-5; 7 positions agree with TRBD1. This CDR3 spans 15 amino acids. V lost 1 base, J lost 6 bases, and 6 bases stayed unmatched. CDR1 and CDR2 (germline): MNHNS, SASEGT. The CDR3 sequence is CASSEGYRGGQPQHF. The CDR3 coding sequence is TGTGCCAGCAGTGAAGGGTACAGGGGTGGTCAGCCCCAGCATTTT.

The V gene is TRBV24-1, the J gene TRBJ2-5, with 11 bases identical to TRBD1. The V and J ends lost 10 bases and 2 bases, in that order; junction bases with no gene match: 2. CDR3 length: 13 amino acids. Looked up from germline, CDR1 is KGHDR and CDR2 is SFDVKD. CDR3 sequence: CATRDRGQETQYF. Written as DNA, the CDR3 is TGTGCCACTAGGGACAGGGGGCAAGAGACCCAGTACTTC.

The V and J genes are TRBV5-1 and TRBJ2-1; possible D gene TRBD2, 5 bases. Trimming pared 1 base from V and 1 base from J, leaving 18 bases between. The CDR3 has 18 residues. Germline CDR1 and CDR2: SGHRS and YFSETQ. CDR3 DNA: TGCGCCAGCAGCTTGAGGGTCGTCGGGGTTATTTCCTACAATGAGCAGTTCTTC. As protein: CASSLRVVGVISYNEQFF.

This clonotype was detected a few times. The V call is TRBV2, the J call TRBJ2-5; 8 nucleotides align to TRBD2. J gave up 5 bases and V 1 base, and 9 bases lay outside the gene matches. In germline, CDR1 is SNHLY, CDR2 FYNNEI. The CDR3 consists of 16 residues. The CDR3 protein is CASSEVRAGASETQYF. In nucleotides, the CDR3 is TGTGCCAGCAGTGAAGTGAGAGCGGGGGCTAGTGAGACCCAGTACTTC.

This clonotype was picked up a small number of times. The chain uses TRBV6-5 and TRBJ2-3; 7 nucleotides agree with TRBD1. V lost 4 bases, J lost 3 bases, and 10 bases stayed unmatched. There are 16 residues in the CDR3. Germline assignment: CDR1 MNHEY and CDR2 SVGAGI. Written as DNA, the CDR3 is TGTGCCAGCAGTTTGACAGGGACGAGGCGTACAGATACGCAGTATTTT. Translated, it gives CASSLTGTRRTDTQYF.

This clonotype was recorded many times. The gene calls are TRBV12-3 or TRBV12-4 and TRBJ1-2; D not resolved. The CDR3 loop spans 11 amino acids. Deletions cut 6 bases from V and 4 bases from J, with 6 bases between. CDR3 sequence: CASSPLYGYTF. As DNA, the CDR3 is TGTGCCAGCAGCCCCCTCTATGGCTACACCTTC.

The chain uses TRBV6-2 or TRBV6-3 and TRBJ2-4, with 7 bases lining up with TRBD1. Matching the DNA end better, TRBJ2-7 makes the J call doubtful. CDR3 size: 17 residues. CDR1 and CDR2 from the germline V gene are MNHEY and SVGEGT. CDR3 amino acids: CASSYPRDRDRFYEQYF. In DNA, the CDR3 is TGTGCCAGCAGTTACCCGAGGGACCGGGACAGATTCTACGAGCAGTACTTC.

The chain has TRBV7-6 and TRBJ2-7; 8 nucleotides agree with TRBD1. The CDR3 length is 22 residues. V trimming: 6 bases; J trimming: 3 bases; junction bases outside the gene matches: 31. The germline gives CDR1 SGHVS, CDR2 FNYEAQ. CDR3 protein: CASSLRGHNLMSPGGIGYEQYF. CDR3 nucleotide sequence: TGTGCCAGCAGTCTCCGAGGACATAATCTTATGTCCCCAGGGGGCATCGGCTACGAGCAGTACTTC.

This chain joins TRBV24-1 and TRBJ2-1, with no clear D. With the DNA end fitting TRBJ2-7 better, the J assignment may be wrong. This CDR3 is built from 16 residues. From germline, CDR1 is KGHDR and CDR2 SFDVKD. This CDR3 reads CATSDWIDSAYNEQYF. CDR3 DNA: TGTGCCACCAGTGATTGGATCGACTCTGCCTACAATGAGCAGTACTTC.

Only a few counts were recorded for this clonotype. J is TRBJ2-7 and V is TRBV11-3; unclear D gene. The CDR3 sequence is 13 residues long. Trimming removed 5 bases at V and 7 bases at J, with 15 bases between. Germline loops: CDR1 SGHNT, CDR2 YENEEA. In DNA, the CDR3 is TGTGCCAGCAGCATTAAGGGCAGTCCGGAGCAGTACTTC. This sequence encodes CASSIKGSPEQYF.

This sequence joins TRBV21-1 and TRBJ2-3; TRBD1 reflects the table's D call only, with no check against the DNA. TRBV21-1 is reported as a pseudogene. CDR3 length: 15 residues. As DNA, the CDR3 is TGTGGCAGCAGCAAAGTGAACAGGGCCACAGATACGCAGTATTTT. Protein sequence: CGSSKVNRATDTQYF.

The J gene is TRBJ1-1, the V gene TRBV20-1, with 9 bases fitting TRBD1. V dropped 6 bases and J dropped 0; count of bases not matched to a gene: 11. This CDR3 spans 16 amino acids. Germline V gene sequence: CDR1 DFQATT, CDR2 SNEGSKA (reference sequence). CDR3 residues: CSAAGDRAPMNTEAFF. The CDR3 DNA reads TGCAGTGCCGCCGGGGACAGGGCTCCTATGAACACTGAAGCTTTCTTT.

This clonotype has more than one count but fewer than ten. The CDR3 loop is CASSFRSGWKIADSTDTQYF. As DNA, the CDR3 is TGTGCCAGCAGTTTCCGATCAGGTTGGAAGATAGCGGATAGCACAGATACGCAGTATTTT. The J gene is TRBJ2-3, the V gene TRBV27; a weak D match, TRBD2 (6 bases). This CDR3 comprises 20 residues. Trimming took 3 bases from V and 0 from J, leaving 25 bases between them. The germline V gene encodes CDR1 MNHEY and CDR2 SMNVEV (reference sequence).

The V gene is TRBV20-1, the J gene TRBJ2-2; 10 positions match TRBD2. J was trimmed by 7 bases and V by 6 bases; bases with no gene match: 14. CDR3 length equals 16 residues. From germline, CDR1 is DFQATT and CDR2 SNEGSKA (reference sequence). The CDR3 bases are TGCAGTGCCGAATCGGGGCTAGCGGGAGTAGGCGGGGAGCTGTTTTTT. Residues: CSAESGLAGVGGELFF.